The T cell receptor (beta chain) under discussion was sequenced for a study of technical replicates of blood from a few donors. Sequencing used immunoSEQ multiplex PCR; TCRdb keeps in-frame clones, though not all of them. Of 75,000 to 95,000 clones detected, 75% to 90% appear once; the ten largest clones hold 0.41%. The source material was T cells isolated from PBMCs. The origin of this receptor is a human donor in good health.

The CDR3 nucleotides read TGTGCCAGTAGTATAGACCACAACACCGCTAACTATGGCTACACCTTC. Its protein product is CASSIDHNTANYGYTF. The V gene is TRBV19, the J gene TRBJ1-2; D is unclear. The CDR3 is made up of 16 amino acids. CDR1 and CDR2 from the germline V gene are LNHDA and SQIVND (reference sequence). Deletions cut 0 bases from V and 0 bases from J, with 11 bases between. Drawing the rest from reference TRBV19 and TRBJ1-2, the complete variable domain is DGGITQSPKYLFRKEGQNVTLSCEQNLNHDAMYWYRQDPGQGLRLIYYSQIVNDFQKGDIAEGYSVSREKKESFPLTVTSAQKNPTAFYLCASSIDHNTANYGYTFGSGTRLTVV.